The rows below give T cell receptor beta chains drawn from one sample of a study of blood T cell repertoires in COVID-19. Clones were read by immunoSEQ multiplex PCR, and TCRdb kept only the in-frame ones, dropping some. The sample lists about 400,000 clones, around 84% occurring once. Input material: peripheral blood. These receptors originate from a human donor in a cohort sampled during active COVID-19. The CDR3 runs from the conserved cysteine through the conserved F or W. Fields, in order: CDR3 length, V gene, D gene, J gene, clone size, CDR3 DNA, CDR3 protein. A D gene is named only where the DNA matches it firmly. The size field is filled for only some rows; it gives once, few, many or a size class.

>12|TRBV9|NA|TRBJ2-3|NA
TGTGCCAGCAGCGTAGCTTCAGATACGCAGTATTTT
CASSVASDTQYF
>12|TRBV6-5|NA|TRBJ2-5|NA
TGTGCCAGCGTTGACAGGAGAGAGACCCAGTACTTC
CASVDRRETQYF
>13|TRBV28|NA|TRBJ1-5|once
TGTGCCAGCATCCCGGGGGGCAATCAGCCCCAGCATTTT
CASIPGGNQPQHF
>13|TRBV11-2|TRBD2|TRBJ2-5|NA
TGTGCCAGCAGCTCAGCGGGGTCGAAGACCCAGTACTTC
CASSSAGSKTQYF
>15|TRBV9|TRBD1|TRBJ2-2|NA
TGTGCCAGCAGCGCGGGACAGTCGTGGACCGGGGAGCTGTTTTTT
CASSAGQSWTGELFF
>13|TRBV9|NA|TRBJ1-5|NA
TGTGCCAGCAGCGTAGGCGGGGTTCAGCCCCAGCATTTT
CASSVGGVQPQHF
>15|TRBV7-9|TRBD2|TRBJ2-7|once
TGTGCCAGCAGCGAAGGACTAGCGGGAGACGGCGAGCAGTACTTC
CASSEGLAGDGEQYF
>15|TRBV7-9|NA|TRBJ1-1|NA
TGTGCCAGCAACAGGGTCGGCGGCAGGAACACTGAAGCTTTCTTT
CASNRVGGRNTEAFF
>15|TRBV5-8|NA|TRBJ2-1|NA
TGTGCCAGCAGCTCAGGACAGAGCTCCTACAATGAGCAGTTCTTC
CASSSGQSSYNEQFF
>13|TRBV30|NA|TRBJ1-1|NA
TGTGCCTGGAGTGGGGCAGTAAACACTGAAGCTTTCTTT
CAWSGAVNTEAFF
>11|TRBV30|NA|TRBJ1-2|many
TGTGCCTGGAGCAGGTTGGATGGCTACACCTTC
CAWSRLDGYTF
>15|TRBV19|NA|TRBJ1-1|NA
TGTGCCAGCGACAGGTCTCGGGGGGGGGACACTGAAGCTTTCTTT
CASDRSRGGDTEAFF
>15|TRBV7-7|TRBD2|TRBJ2-1|NA
TGTGCTAGCAGCTTACTAGCGGGGGGGCTCGATGAGCAGTTCTTC
CASSLLAGGLDEQFF
>14|TRBV25-1|TRBD1|TRBJ1-1|NA
TGTGCCAGCAGTCCAGGGGGCCGGGGCACTGAAGCTTTCTTT
CASSPGGRGTEAFF
>11|TRBV6-5|NA|TRBJ2-1|NA
TGTGCCAGCAGCGCCGAGAGAAGAGGGTTCTTC
CASSAERRGFF
>13|TRBV3-1/TRBV3-2|NA|TRBJ1-2|NA
TGTGCCAGCAGCCAAGCAGCTAACTATGGCTACACCTTC
CASSQAANYGYTF
>15|TRBV18|NA|TRBJ1-1|NA
TGTGCCAGCTCACAGGGACACACATCGAACACTGAAGCTTTCTTT
CASSQGHTSNTEAFF
>13|TRBV10-2|TRBD2|TRBJ2-7|NA
TGCGCCAGCACTGGGGGGGGTCCCTTGGAGCAGTACTTC
CASTGGGPLEQYF
>15|TRBV11-1|TRBD2|TRBJ2-5|NA
TGTGCCAGCAGCTTAGTTGGCGGGGGGGCCCCGACCCAGTACTTC
CASSLVGGGAPTQYF